This TCR beta chain appears in the sequencing data of a study of cytomegalovirus exposure and HLA in healthy donors. Primers included in the PCR were 60 Vbeta and 13 Jbeta primers. Repertoires were generated with immunoSEQ multiplex PCR, while TCRdb's copy carries only in-frame clones and drops some. The profile covers around 140,000 clones, with roughly 80% appearing a single time and less than 3.5% taken by the ten largest. The ends were cut back, 0 bases at V and 3 bases at J, with 9 bases in the middle. In germline, CDR1 is SGHTA, CDR2 FQGNSA. There are 14 residues in the CDR3. The TCR sequence derives from a woman aged 25 to 45 in good health and CMV-seronegative. J is TRBJ2-7 and V is TRBV7-2, with D perhaps matching TRBD1 (6 bases). Sequenced material: PBMCs. The CDR3: CASSLAGGNYEQYF. CDR3 nucleotide sequence: TGTGCCAGCAGCTTAGCTGGGGGCAACTACGAGCAGTACTTC.